A selection of T cell receptor beta chains follows, all from one sample in a study of PD-1 blockade in classical Hodgkin lymphoma. Method: immunoSEQ multiplex PCR; TCRdb's copy keeps in-frame clones and lacks some. Of over 85,000 clones listed, about nine tenths are singletons. Here the sequenced sample was peripheral blood mononuclear cells (PBMCs), taken before the fourth cycle of nivolumab. Receptors originate from a human donor with classical Hodgkin lymphoma. Each CDR3 is given with its conserved first and last residue. D genes are given only for firm matches. Expanded clones are given a class, and other clones once, few, many or no size at all.

V gene,D gene,J gene,clone size,CDR3 DNA,CDR3 protein
TRBV21-1,NA,TRBJ1-2,NA,TGTGCCAGCAGCAATGGGGAGGACAGCCCCTTCGACTATGGCTACACCTTC,CASSNGEDSPFDYGYTF
TRBV25-1,NA,TRBJ2-7,NA,TGTGCCAGCAGGGGTAACAGGGGCGGGGCCTACGAGCAGTACTTC,CASRGNRGGAYEQYF
TRBV28,NA,TRBJ1-6,NA,TGTGCCAGCAGTAACTACGGGACCCCAAGCAAAAATTCACCCCTCCACTTT,CASSNYGTPSKNSPLHF
TRBV5-8,TRBD1,TRBJ1-6,few,TGTGCCAGCAGCTTGGGACAGGGTGGTAATTCACCCCTCCACTTT,CASSLGQGGNSPLHF
TRBV7-9,NA,TRBJ1-2,few,TGTGCCACCCAACCCATAGACAGTTCCTATGGCTACACCTTC,CATQPIDSSYGYTF
TRBV29-1,NA,TRBJ1-1,NA,TGCAGCGTTGAAGTGTGGGGAAACACTGAAGCTTTCTTT,CSVEVWGNTEAFF
TRBV19,TRBD2,TRBJ2-2,NA,TGTGCCAGTAGTCTACCACGGACTAGACTCGGAGCCGGGGAGCTGTTTTTT,CASSLPRTRLGAGELFF
TRBV19,NA,TRBJ1-1,NA,TGTGCCAGTAGTTTTGGGAGGAACACTGAAGCTTTCTTT,CASSFGRNTEAFF
TRBV7-2,NA,TRBJ1-1,NA,TGTGCCAGCAGCTTGGGGGGGCTGGTGGAAGCTTTCTTT,CASSLGGLVEAFF
TRBV6-6,TRBD2,TRBJ2-3,once,TGTGCCAGCAGACAAACTAGCGGGGCTCCAGATACGCAGTATTTT,CASRQTSGAPDTQYF
TRBV19,NA,TRBJ1-3,NA,TGTGCCAGTACGGGGGATGGAGGCGGAAACACCATATATTTT,CASTGDGGGNTIYF
TRBV18,NA,TRBJ2-7,once,TGTGCCAGCTCACCCGCAGGAGCCTACGAGCAGTACTTC,CASSPAGAYEQYF
TRBV25-1,NA,TRBJ2-4,NA,TGTGCCAGCAGTGAATATACAGGGAGGGCCAAAAACATTCAGTACTTC,CASSEYTGRAKNIQYF
TRBV6-1,NA,TRBJ2-1,NA,TGTGCCAGCAGTGAAGCCGACTTGATGAATGAGCAGTTCTTC,CASSEADLMNEQFF
TRBV9,TRBD1,TRBJ2-1,NA,TGTGCCAGCAGCGCCGGGACAGAGGCCTACAATGAGCAGTTCTTC,CASSAGTEAYNEQFF
TRBV10-3,NA,TRBJ1-1,NA,TGTGCCATCAGTGACCTTGGGGAGGGGGACACTGAAGCTTTCTTT,CAISDLGEGDTEAFF
TRBV5-1,NA,TRBJ1-3,NA,TGCGCCAGCAGCTTGAACTTGGTGAGCTCTGGAAACACCATATATTTT,CASSLNLVSSGNTIYF
TRBV5-1,NA,TRBJ1-1,once,TGCGCCAGCAGCCCGAGAGTAACACAGCCTGAAGCTTTCTTT,CASSPRVTQPEAFF
TRBV13,NA,TRBJ2-7,NA,TGTGCCACCTCCCCAGGGTCCCACGAGCAGTACTTC,CATSPGSHEQYF
TRBV30,NA,TRBJ1-2,NA,TGTGCCTGGGAAACTAGGAGGGGTGGCTACACCTTC,CAWETRRGGYTF
TRBV5-6,NA,TRBJ2-5,NA,TGTGCCAGCAGCTTGTTCCACCCAGGGGAGACCCAGTACTTC,CASSLFHPGETQYF
TRBV6-5,TRBD1,TRBJ2-5,NA,TGTGCCAGCTCACCTCCGAGGGGGCGAGAGACCCAGTACTTC,CASSPPRGRETQYF